This TCR beta chain comes out of a study of PD-L1 blockade in urothelial cancer. This clone was seen only a few times. TCRdb's table, derived via immunoSEQ multiplex PCR, lists solely in-frame clones and lacks some. The sample lists approximately 100,000 clones; around 85% were seen once. CDR3 length: 14 amino acids. V was clipped by 3 bases and J by 9 bases, with 15 bases between them. The germline CDR1 and CDR2 sequences are SEHNR and FQNEAQ (reference sequence). The chain recombines TRBV7-9 with TRBJ2-1; D is possibly TRBD1 (5 bases). The starting material was PBMCs, obtained around atezolizumab (anti-PD-L1) treatment. This TCR derives from a man aged 50 to 60 with urothelial cancer. The CDR3 spells CASSFFSGSGEQFF. In DNA, the CDR3 is TGTGCCAGCAGCTTCTTCTCAGGGTCCGGTGAGCAGTTCTTC.